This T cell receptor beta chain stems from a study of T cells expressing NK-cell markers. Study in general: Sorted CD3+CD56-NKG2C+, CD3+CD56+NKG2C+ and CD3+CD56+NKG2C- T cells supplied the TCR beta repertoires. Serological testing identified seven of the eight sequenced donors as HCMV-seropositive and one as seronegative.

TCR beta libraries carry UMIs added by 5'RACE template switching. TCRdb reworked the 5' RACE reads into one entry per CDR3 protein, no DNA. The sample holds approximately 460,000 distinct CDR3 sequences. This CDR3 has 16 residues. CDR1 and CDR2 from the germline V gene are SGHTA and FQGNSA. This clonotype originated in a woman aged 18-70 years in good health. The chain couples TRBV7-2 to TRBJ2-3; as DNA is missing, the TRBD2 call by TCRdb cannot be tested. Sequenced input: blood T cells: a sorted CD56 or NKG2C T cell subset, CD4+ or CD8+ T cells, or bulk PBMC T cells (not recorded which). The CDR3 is CASSPGVLAYTDTQYF.